Below, 25 T cell receptor beta chains from the same sample are listed, as sequenced in a study of CD8+ T cells in alopecia areata. Documented treatment: oral pan-JAK inhibitor, 5-10 mg twice daily. Extracted RNA was reverse transcribed, and the resulting cDNA served as sequencing template. Measured with immunoSEQ multiplex PCR; TCRdb has only the in-frame clones, and not every one. The table lists approximately 210,000 clones, approximately 67% of them singletons. The source was CD4+ T cells sorted from blood, collected at roughly week 45, from a patient treated with tofacitinib. These receptors were taken from a human donor with alopecia areata.

This clone was recorded only once. The chain carries TRBV25-1 and TRBJ2-7; 8 bases are a match to TRBD1. The CDR3 spans 14 residues. Germline V lookup: CDR1 MGHDK, CDR2 SYGVNS. The J segment lost 4 bases and the V segment lost 5 bases, leaving 7 bases of the junction unmatched. This CDR3 is CASSLPGTGYEQYF. CDR3 nucleotides: TGTGCCAGCAGTCTCCCCGGGACAGGATACGAGCAGTACTTC.

This chain connects TRBV19 to TRBJ1-1; 7 positions match TRBD1. The CDR3 runs to 15 residues. The V segment lost 7 bases and the J segment 6 bases; nucleotides outside the gene matches: 14. Per the germline V gene, CDR1 is LNHDA and CDR2 is SQIVND (reference sequence). CDR3 nucleotides: TGTGCCAGTACCCGAGGCGTGACAGGGAAGTCTGAAGCTTTCTTT. This sequence encodes CASTRGVTGKSEAFF.

V usage is TRBV4-1 and J usage is TRBJ2-3; the match to TRBD2 covers 7 bases. V dropped 7 bases and J dropped 9; count of bases not matched to a gene: 13. This CDR3 contains 14 residues. The germline gives CDR1 MGHRA, CDR2 YSYEKL. The chain's CDR3 is CASTATGGRGTQYF. DNA for the CDR3: TGCGCCAGCACCGCGACGGGGGGTAGAGGGACGCAGTATTTT.

This clone was seen a handful of times. The V call is TRBV7-9, the J call TRBJ2-1; TRBD1 matches at 8 bases. The length of the CDR3 is 14 residues. J gave up 5 bases and V 4 bases, and 4 bases lay outside the gene matches. Per the germline V gene, CDR1 is SEHNR and CDR2 is FQNEAQ (reference sequence). The CDR3 nucleotides read TGTGCCAGCAGCTCGGACAGGGACCACAATGAGCAGTTCTTC. Its translation: CASSSDRDHNEQFF.

The table lists this clone with a few counts. The chain uses TRBV11-2 and TRBJ2-2; D might be TRBD1 or TRBD2, each matching 5 bases. Germline assignment: CDR1 SGHAT and CDR2 FQNNGV. V lost 3 bases and J 0 bases, leaving 8 bases between the germline ends. The CDR3 consists of 15 residues. In DNA, the CDR3 is TGTGCCAGCAGCTTTGGGACGGCGAACACCGGGGAGCTGTTTTTT. This encodes CASSFGTANTGELFF.

The genes are TRBV6-1 and TRBJ1-6; TRBD1 matches at 7 bases. Trimming removed 2 bases from V and 10 bases from J; junction bases left unmatched: 8. Per germline, CDR1 MNHNS and CDR2 SASEGT. The CDR3 runs 15 residues. The CDR3, as DNA: TGTGCCAGCAGTGAATCAGACAGGGTGCGGTCACCCCTCCACTTT. The encoded protein is CASSESDRVRSPLHF.

The chain carries TRBV19 and TRBJ2-3; 11 nucleotides line up with TRBD2. CDR1 and CDR2 from the germline V gene are LNHDA and SQIVND (reference sequence). After removal of 7 bases from V and 1 base from J, the junction contained 7 bases not matched to a gene. This CDR3 region has 16 residues. The CDR3: CASTQPGLAGTDTQYF. DNA for the CDR3: TGTGCCAGTACTCAACCGGGACTAGCGGGCACAGATACGCAGTATTTT. Full variable domain (remainder filled in from reference TRBV19 and TRBJ2-3): DGGITQSPKYLFRKEGQNVTLSCEQNLNHDAMYWYRQDPGQGLRLIYYSQIVNDFQKGDIAEGYSVSREKKESFPLTVTSAQKNPTAFYLCASTQPGLAGTDTQYFGPGTRLTVL.

This clone was seen a handful of times. CDR3 protein: CASRGQLHSGANVLTF. The CDR3 nucleotides are TGTGCCAGTAGGGGACAACTACACTCTGGGGCCAACGTCCTGACTTTC. This sequence joins TRBV19 and TRBJ2-6; D possibly corresponds to TRBD1 (6 bases). V lost 6 bases and J 0 bases, leaving 12 bases between the germline ends. The CDR3 consists of 16 residues. Germline assignment: CDR1 LNHDA and CDR2 SQIVND (reference sequence). The full variable domain, with the rest looked up from reference TRBV19 and TRBJ2-6, is DGGITQSPKYLFRKEGQNVTLSCEQNLNHDAMYWYRQDPGQGLRLIYYSQIVNDFQKGDIAEGYSVSREKKESFPLTVTSAQKNPTAFYLCASRGQLHSGANVLTFGAGSRLTVL.

The chain uses TRBV29-1 and TRBJ2-7; possibly TRBD1 for D (6 bases). In germline, CDR1 is SQVTM, CDR2 ANQGSEA. V dropped 5 bases and J dropped 6 bases, with 20 bases sitting between them. The CDR3 runs to 14 residues. CDR3 nucleotides: TGCAGCGTTACCCTTAAGTGGGGGCGTCCCGAGCAGTACTTC. Its protein is CSVTLKWGRPEQYF.

The chain uses TRBV4-3 and TRBJ2-7; D call uncertain. This CDR3 is 14 amino acids long. V lost 1 base, J lost 2 bases, and 9 bases lay in between. CDR1 and CDR2 (germline): LGHNA, YSLEER. The CDR3 nucleotides are TGCGCCAGCAGCCAAGTCAAGAGTCCCTACGAGCAGTACTTC. Amino acids: CASSQVKSPYEQYF.

V and J are TRBV11-3 and TRBJ2-7, with 10 nucleotides matching TRBD1. Germline CDR1 SGHNT, CDR2 YENEEA. The CDR3 is 13 residues long. The V segment lost 4 bases and the J segment 6 bases; nucleotides outside the gene matches: 3. The CDR3 nucleotides are TGTGCCAGCAGCTCCGGGACAGGGGTCGAGCAGTACTTC. This gives the protein CASSSGTGVEQYF.

The V gene is TRBV30, the J gene TRBJ1-1; TRBD1 matches 10 bases. The germline V gene encodes CDR1 GTSNPN and CDR2 SVGIG (reference sequence). This CDR3 has 13 amino acids. Trimming cost V 4 bases and J 6 bases; bases outside gene matches: 5. CDR3 coding DNA: TGTGCCTGGACCGGGGGGACAGGGGCTGAAGCTTTCTTT. It yields the protein CAWTGGTGAEAFF.

The chain has TRBV7-8 and TRBJ2-7; 7 bases agree with TRBD1. The CDR3 sequence is 15 residues long. The V gene's germline CDR1 is SGHVS and CDR2 FQNEAQ. The V and J ends lost 3 bases and 0 bases, in that order; junction bases with no gene match: 5. CDR3 nucleotides: TGTGCCAGCAGCTTCGCAACAGGGGCCTCCTACGAGCAGTACTTC. It yields the protein CASSFATGASYEQYF.

The chain combines TRBV30 with TRBJ1-6; TRBD1 matches 7 bases. V lost 2 bases, J lost 6 bases, and 7 bases stayed unmatched. The CDR3 length is 15 residues. In germline, CDR1 is GTSNPN, CDR2 SVGIG (reference sequence). In nucleotides, the CDR3 is TGTGCCTGGAGTACGACAGGGAGGCTTAATTCACCCCTCCACTTT. Its protein is CAWSTTGRLNSPLHF.

The chain employs TRBV7-2 and TRBJ1-5; D call uncertain. Trimming removed 1 base at V and 7 bases at J, with 8 bases between. The CDR3 runs to 13 residues. Per germline, CDR1 SGHTA and CDR2 FQGNSA. This CDR3 reads CASSLGERQPQHF. The CDR3 nucleotides are TGTGCCAGCAGCTTAGGTGAGCGCCAGCCCCAGCATTTT. Full variable domain (remainder filled in from reference TRBV7-2 and TRBJ1-5): GAGVSQSPSNKVTEKGKDVELRCDPISGHTALYWYRQSLGQGLEFLIYFQGNSAPDKSGLPSDRFSAERTGGSVSTLTIQRTQQEDSAVYLCASSLGERQPQHFGDGTRLSIL.

This clone was counted once. At the DNA level, this CDR3 is encoded by other sequences in the same sample as well. The rearrangement uses TRBV20-1 and TRBJ2-5; no definite D call. The CDR3 has 10 amino acids. Per germline, CDR1 DFQATT and CDR2 SNEGSKA (reference sequence). Trimming pared 6 bases from V and 3 bases from J, leaving 5 bases between. CDR3 nucleotides: TGCAGTGCCAGCAAAGAGACCCAGTACTTC. Encoded protein: CSASKETQYF.

The rearrangement joins TRBV6-5 to TRBJ2-2; 8 bases align to TRBD2. V shed 4 bases and J 6 bases; nucleotides not matched to a gene: 4. This CDR3 is 14 amino acids long. Looked up from germline, CDR1 is MNHEY and CDR2 is SVGAGI. For the CDR3, the DNA is TGTGCCAGCAGTTGGACTAGCCACCCCGGGGAGCTGTTTTTT. Its translation is CASSWTSHPGELFF.

This clone was observed once. In nucleotides, the CDR3 is TGCAGCGTTGAAAGACTGGGCTCCTACAATGAGCAGTTCTTC. Amino acids: CSVERLGSYNEQFF. V gene TRBV29-1 combines with J gene TRBJ2-1; no reliable D call. The germline CDR1 and CDR2 sequences are SQVTM and ANQGSEA. V lost 2 bases and J lost 0, with 8 bases in between. The CDR3 has 14 amino acids.

This chain connects TRBV13 to TRBJ1-1; D uncertain. The CDR3 has 13 amino acids. Germline assignment: CDR1 PRHDT and CDR2 FYEKMQ (reference sequence). The V gene lost 6 bases and the J gene lost 3 bases, with 11 bases spanning the gap. CDR3 region: CASREGVYTEAFF. The CDR3 nucleotides are TGTGCCAGCAGGGAGGGCGTGTACACTGAAGCTTTCTTT.

The CDR3 region is CAISEFLGSYEQYF. CDR3 DNA sequence: TGTGCCATCAGTGAGTTTTTGGGGAGCTACGAGCAGTACTTC. The chain carries TRBV10-3 and TRBJ2-7; possibly TRBD2 for D (5 bases). Germline V gene lookup returns CDR1 ENHRY and CDR2 SYGVKD. The CDR3 totals 14 residues. The V end lost 1 base, the J end lost 3 bases, and 10 bases lay between the germline ends.

This chain links TRBV12-2 with TRBJ1-2. TRBV12-2 is listed as a pseudogene. The CDR3 sequence is 14 residues long. CDR3 DNA sequence: TGTGCAAGTCGCTTAGTGCGCAGGGAGGATGGCTACACCTTC. Amino acids: CASRLVRREDGYTF.

The rearrangement links TRBV5-1 to TRBJ1-1; 12 nucleotides align to TRBD1. V lost 6 bases and J lost 4; bases outside the gene matches: 4. This CDR3 region has 14 residues. The germline gives CDR1 SGHRS, CDR2 YFSETQ. The CDR3 DNA is TGCGCCAGCACAACGGGACAGGGGGCCACTGAAGCTTTCTTT. Its protein product is CASTTGQGATEAFF.

CDR3 DNA sequence: TGCAGCGTTGAAGATCAGGGCGCCACTGAAGCTTTCTTT. Translation: CSVEDQGATEAFF. The genes are TRBV29-1 and TRBJ1-1; the D gene is possibly TRBD1 (5 bases). The CDR3 has 13 residues. Germline values: CDR1 SQVTM, CDR2 ANQGSEA. Between the trimmed V and J ends, which lost 0 bases and 4 bases, there was a span of 9 bases.

This chain connects TRBV10-2 to TRBJ2-7, with 10 bases aligning to TRBD2. This CDR3 region has 14 residues. Per the germline V gene, CDR1 is WSHSY and CDR2 is SAAADI. V shed 8 bases and J 0 bases; nucleotides not matched to a gene: 4. The DNA of the CDR3 is TGCGCCAGCGCTACTAGCGGGGTCTCCTACGAGCAGTACTTC. It codes for CASATSGVSYEQYF.

The J gene is TRBJ2-3, the V gene TRBV14; 13 nucleotides match TRBD2. Germline trimming cut 0 bases from V and 4 bases from J; bases unmatched to any gene: 10. The V gene's germline CDR1 is SGHDN and CDR2 FVKESK. The CDR3 length is 19 residues. The CDR3: CASSQDRRTSGGLADTQYF. DNA of the CDR3: TGTGCCAGCAGCCAAGACCGGAGGACTAGCGGGGGATTGGCAGATACGCAGTATTTT.